One sample yielded the 30 T cell receptor beta chains listed below, sequenced in a study of glioma-infiltrating T cells after dendritic cell vaccination. Measured with immunoSEQ multiplex PCR; TCRdb has only the in-frame clones, and not every one. The sample lists some 10,000 clones, roughly 80% occurring once. Time point here: after dendritic cell vaccination, including at tumor progression/relapse. The source was blood, collected after dendritic cell vaccination. The receptors were gathered from a human donor with glioblastoma.

V usage is TRBV5-1 and J usage is TRBJ2-5; 7 bases match TRBD2. CDR1 is SGHRS, CDR2 YFSETQ, per germline. The CDR3 extends over 14 amino acids. J gave up 5 bases and V 1 base, and 5 bases lay outside the gene matches. This CDR3 is CASSLTSAQETQYF. The CDR3 nucleotides read TGCGCCAGCAGCTTGACTAGCGCCCAGGAGACCCAGTACTTC.

The chain links TRBV9 to TRBJ1-1; TRBD1 matches at 7 bases. Unmatched junction bases numbered 4, after V lost 2 bases and J lost 6 bases. Germline V CDR1 and CDR2: SGDLS, YYNGEE. The length of the CDR3 is 13 residues. The CDR3 spells CASSVGTAAEAFF. The CDR3 DNA reads as TGTGCCAGCAGCGTCGGGACAGCCGCTGAAGCTTTCTTT.

The chain combines TRBV10-3 with TRBJ1-2, with 8 bases lining up with TRBD1. The CDR3 runs to 11 residues. Germline V CDR1 and CDR2: ENHRY, SYGVKD. With V trimmed by 6 bases and J by 7 bases, 1 base remained unmatched. DNA of the CDR3: TGTGCCATCAGCACAGGGGGTGGCTACACCTTC. This translates into CAISTGGGYTF.

The rearrangement uses TRBV28 and TRBJ2-7; D unresolved. V gave up 8 bases and J gave up 3 bases, with 17 bases separating them. There are 14 residues in the CDR3. Germline V lookup: CDR1 MDHEN, CDR2 SYDVKM. This chain's CDR3 is CASSPWRRIYEQYF. The CDR3 DNA reads as TGTGCCAGCTCGCCCTGGCGGAGAATCTACGAGCAGTACTTC. Full variable domain (missing parts from reference TRBV28 and TRBJ2-7): DVKVTQSSRYLVKRTGEKVFLECVQDMDHENMFWYRQDPGLGLRLIYFSYDVKMKEKGDIPEGYSVSREKKERFSLILESASTNQTSMYLCASSPWRRIYEQYFGPGTRLTVT.

The rearrangement links TRBV10-1 to TRBJ2-1; TRBD2 agrees at 10 bases. CDR1 WNHNN and CDR2 SYGVQD come from the germline V gene (reference sequence). This CDR3 has 17 amino acids. Trimming took 6 bases from V and 4 from J; bases not matched to a gene: 12. The CDR3 reads CASSPMGLAGEYNEQFF. DNA of the CDR3: TGCGCCAGCAGCCCTATGGGGCTAGCGGGAGAGTACAATGAGCAGTTCTTC.

The chain recombines TRBV18 with TRBJ2-1; TRBD1 matches 7 bases. Germline lookup yields CDR1 KGHSH and CDR2 LQKENI. The CDR3 loop spans 16 amino acids. V trimming: 0 bases; J trimming: 3 bases; junction bases outside the gene matches: 5. CDR3 coding DNA: TGTGCCAGCTCACCACCCGACAGGGCGGTCTACAATGAGCAGTTCTTC. As protein: CASSPPDRAVYNEQFF. The full variable domain, its missing parts supplied by reference TRBV18 and TRBJ2-1, is NAGVMQNPRHLVRRRGQEARLRCSPMKGHSHVYWYRQLPEEGLKFMVYLQKENIIDESGMPKERFSAEFPKEGPSILRIQQVVRGDSAAYFCASSPPDRAVYNEQFFGPGTRLTVL.

The gene calls are TRBV14 and TRBJ1-2, with 8 nucleotides matching TRBD1. J gave up 4 bases and V 0 bases, and 7 bases lay outside the gene matches. The CDR3 is 16 residues long. The germline V gene encodes CDR1 SGHDN and CDR2 FVKESK. The CDR3 coding sequence is TGTGCCAGCAGCCAAGATTGGGCAGGGGGCGTCTATGGCTACACCTTC. It is translated as CASSQDWAGGVYGYTF.

The J gene is TRBJ1-1, the V gene TRBV27, with 7 nucleotides matching TRBD1. Germline CDR1 is MNHEY and CDR2 is SMNVEV (reference sequence). J gave up 0 bases and V 6 bases, and 7 bases lay outside the gene matches. This CDR3 has 15 residues. CDR3 sequence (DNA): TGTGCCAGCAGGCCAAGACAGGGTCTGAACACTGAAGCTTTCTTT. Encoded protein: CASRPRQGLNTEAFF.

This chain joins TRBV7-2 and TRBJ2-5; the D gene is possibly TRBD1 (5 bases). The V and J ends lost 5 bases and 7 bases respectively, with 11 bases between them. The CDR3 extends over 12 amino acids. CDR1 is SGHTA and CDR2 is FQGNSA in the germline V gene. CDR3 residues: CASSHGAGTQYF. The CDR3 DNA reads as TGTGCCAGCAGCCATGGGGCAGGGACCCAGTACTTC.

This chain links TRBV29-1 with TRBJ1-1; tentative D call: TRBD1 (5 bases). V lost 4 bases and J lost 7, with 13 bases in between. From germline, CDR1 is SQVTM and CDR2 ANQGSEA. CDR3 length: 12 residues. This CDR3 reads CSVGWGVSEAFF. The CDR3 region has the DNA TGCAGCGTTGGCTGGGGCGTTAGTGAAGCTTTCTTT. The variable domain in full, completed from reference TRBV29-1 and TRBJ1-1, reads SAVISQKPSRDICQRGTSLTIQCQVDSQVTMMFWYRQQPGQSLTLIATANQGSEATYESGFVIDKFPISRPNLTFSTLTVSNMSPEDSSIYLCSVGWGVSEAFFGQGTRLTVV.

The V and J genes are TRBV5-5 and TRBJ2-2; D possibly corresponds to TRBD1 (8 bases). Trimming took off 2 bases at V and 4 bases at J, with 15 bases between the two ends. The CDR3 contains 16 residues. The germline gives CDR1 SGHKS, CDR2 YYEKEE (reference sequence). The CDR3 region is CASSLRQGRGTGELFF. In nucleotides, the CDR3 is TGTGCCAGCAGCTTACGACAGGGGAGGGGCACCGGGGAGCTGTTTTTT. Filled out from reference TRBV5-5 and TRBJ2-2, the complete variable domain reads DAGVTQSPTHLIKTRGQQVTLRCSPISGHKSVSWYQQVLGQGPQFIFQYYEKEERGRGNFPDRFSARQFPNYSSELNVNALLLGDSALYLCASSLRQGRGTGELFFGEGSRLTVL.

V gene TRBV7-9 combines with J gene TRBJ2-1, with 8 bases lining up with TRBD1. In germline, CDR1 is SEHNR, CDR2 FQNEAQ (reference sequence). Trimming cost V 5 bases and J 8 bases; bases outside gene matches: 11. This CDR3 has 15 residues. DNA for the CDR3: TGTGCCAGCAGCCGGACAGGGTTTCTAGTCTATGAGCAGTTCTTC. This translates into CASSRTGFLVYEQFF. Filled out from reference TRBV7-9 and TRBJ2-1, the complete variable domain reads DTGVSQNPRHKITKRGQNVTFRCDPISEHNRLYWYRQTLGQGPEFLTYFQNEAQLEKSRLLSDRFSAERPKGSFSTLEIQRTEQGDSAMYLCASSRTGFLVYEQFFGPGTRLTVL.

The CDR3 DNA sequence: TGTGCCAGCATTTCCGGGCGGGAGCCCTACAATGAGCAGTTCTTC. This translates into CASISGREPYNEQFF. The rearrangement links TRBV7-8 to TRBJ2-1; 7 nucleotides line up with TRBD2. The length of the CDR3 is 15 residues. J lost 2 bases, V lost 7 bases, and 8 bases had no gene match. The V gene's germline CDR1 is SGHVS and CDR2 FQNEAQ.

This clone was picked up a small number of times. The rearrangement links TRBV6-1 to TRBJ2-2; D might be TRBD2 (5 bases). The germline gives CDR1 MNHNS, CDR2 SASEGT. Trimming took 2 bases from V and 1 from J, leaving 8 bases between them. This CDR3 spans 15 amino acids. The CDR3 bases are TGTGCCAGCAGTGAAATGGCGGGGAACACCGGGGAGCTGTTTTTT. The encoded protein is CASSEMAGNTGELFF.

A word on this clone: With only one base between it and a far larger clone, this is likely a read error. This chain joins TRBV10-2 and TRBJ2-2; 7 bases match TRBD2. V shed 4 bases, J shed 3 bases, and the junction held 11 bases outside the gene matches. The germline CDR1 and CDR2 sequences are WSHSY and SAAADI. The CDR3 runs to 17 residues. The DNA of the CDR3 is TGCGCCAGCAGTGGGGATAGCGGGCGACCTCACACCGGGGAGCTGTTTTTT. It encodes CASSGDSGRPHTGELFF.

The V call is TRBV15, the J call TRBJ2-7; TRBD2 might be the D (5 bases). Trimming cost V 0 bases and J 2 bases, with 11 bases left between them. The CDR3 is 15 residues long. The germline gives CDR1 LNHNV, CDR2 YYDKDF (reference sequence). DNA for the CDR3: TGTGCCACCAGCAGAGATTACGGGGTGACCTACGAGCAGTACTTC. Its protein product is CATSRDYGVTYEQYF.

In this sample, this clone turned up once. V and J are TRBV19 and TRBJ1-5; D gene uncertain. Trimming stripped 5 bases from V and 8 bases from J, with 16 bases between. Germline loops: CDR1 LNHDA, CDR2 SQIVND (reference sequence). The CDR3 is 14 amino acids. Written as DNA, the CDR3 is TGTGCCAGTAGTCTCTTACATTCCCCAGAGCCCCAGCATTTT. Protein sequence: CASSLLHSPEPQHF.

This clone was counted only a few times. The V and J genes are TRBV30 and TRBJ1-4; no firm D call. V lost 0 bases, J lost 8 bases, and 13 bases lay in between. CDR1 and CDR2 (germline): GTSNPN, SVGIG (reference sequence). The CDR3 runs 14 residues. The CDR3 DNA is TGTGCCTGGAGTGTTGGGCCGTCCGTAGAAAAACTGTTTTTT. Its protein is CAWSVGPSVEKLFF.

The chain employs TRBV4-3 and TRBJ2-1; TRBD2 aligns across 12 bases. J was trimmed by 8 bases and V by 2 bases; bases with no gene match: 4. This CDR3 contains 15 residues. CDR1 and CDR2 (germline): LGHNA, YSLEER. Here the CDR3 DNA reads TGCGCCAGCAGCCAACTAGCGGGAGGGCTTCATGAGCAGTTCTTC. It encodes CASSQLAGGLHEQFF.

The sample holds one count of this clone. CDR3 loop: CASSMSGKEFF. The CDR3 DNA reads as TGTGCCAGCAGTATGAGCGGGAAGGAGTTCTTC. V is TRBV27 and J is TRBJ2-1, with 7 bases identical to TRBD2. There are 11 residues in the CDR3. The V gene end was trimmed by 5 bases and the J gene end by 14 bases; junction bases not matched to a gene: 6. Germline V lookup: CDR1 MNHEY, CDR2 SMNVEV (reference sequence).

V gene TRBV5-6 combines with J gene TRBJ2-5; 8 positions match TRBD1. The CDR3 sequence is 15 residues long. With 3 bases clipped from V and 4 bases from J, the junction kept 8 bases outside the gene matches. Germline CDR1 and CDR2: SGHDT and YYEEEE. The CDR3 here is CASSSDPQGGETQYF. DNA for the CDR3: TGTGCCAGCAGCTCGGACCCACAGGGGGGAGAGACCCAGTACTTC. Drawing the rest from reference TRBV5-6 and TRBJ2-5, the complete variable domain is DAGVTQSPTHLIKTRGQQVTLRCSPKSGHDTVSWYQQALGQGPQFIFQYYEEEERQRGNFPDRFSGHQFPNYSSELNVNALLLGDSALYLCASSSDPQGGETQYFGPGTRLLVL.

This chain uses TRBV2 with TRBJ2-7; 9 bases match TRBD2. CDR1 SNHLY and CDR2 FYNNEI come from the germline V gene. This CDR3 comprises 17 residues. V shed 7 bases and J 5 bases; nucleotides not matched to a gene: 18. CDR3 DNA sequence: TGTGCCAGCACCCCGGTCTTTAGCGGGAGATATCCCGACGAGCAGTACTTC. Translation gives CASTPVFSGRYPDEQYF. Using reference TRBV2 and TRBJ2-7 for the parts outside the CDR3, the full variable domain is EPEVTQTPSHQVTQMGQEVILRCVPISNHLYFYWYRQILGQKVEFLVSFYNNEISEKSEIFDDQFSVERPDGSNFTLKIRSTKLEDSAMYFCASTPVFSGRYPDEQYFGPGTRLTVT.

The chain is built from TRBV25-1 and TRBJ2-1, with a tentative D call TRBD2 (7 bases). The V end was cut by 1 base, the J end by 1 base, with 17 bases between. Germline CDR1 reads MGHDK; CDR2 reads SYGVNS. This CDR3 comprises 18 residues. The CDR3 coding sequence is TGTGCCAGCAGTGAATCGGGTATGGGAGGGGGGTCCTACAATGAGCAGTTCTTC. Translated, it gives CASSESGMGGGSYNEQFF.

The J gene is TRBJ2-3, the V gene TRBV7-3; 13 bases map to TRBD2. V dropped 5 bases and J dropped 1; count of bases not matched to a gene: 9. Germline V gene lookup returns CDR1 SGHTA and CDR2 FQGTGA. The CDR3 loop spans 18 amino acids. CDR3 sequence reads: CASSRGLAGERGTDTQYF. The CDR3 DNA follows: TGTGCCAGCAGCCGCGGACTAGCGGGAGAGCGAGGCACAGATACGCAGTATTTT.

The V gene is TRBV7-9, the J gene TRBJ2-7; TRBD2 agrees at 7 bases. The V segment lost 1 base and the J segment 5 bases; nucleotides outside the gene matches: 8. The CDR3 runs to 15 residues. Germline V gene lookup returns CDR1 SEHNR and CDR2 FQNEAQ (reference sequence). The CDR3 nucleotides read TGTGCCAGCAGCTTAGTCTGGGAGGGGCGGAACGAGCAGTACTTC. Amino acids: CASSLVWEGRNEQYF.

This chain connects TRBV7-2 to TRBJ2-5; D not resolved. The closer fit of TRBJ2-7 to the DNA end suggests the J call may be wrong. CDR3 length equals 14 residues. Germline CDR1 and CDR2: SGHTA and FQGNSA. The CDR3 DNA is TGTGCCAGCAGCTTAGAGGTTAGGGACTACGAGCAGTACTTC. As protein: CASSLEVRDYEQYF.

V is TRBV30 and J is TRBJ1-1; D not resolved. The CDR3 contains 12 residues. CDR1 and CDR2 (germline): GTSNPN, SVGIG (reference sequence). V was pared by 7 bases and J by 11 bases, with 20 bases between. For the CDR3, the DNA is TGTGCCTCCCGCGGGAAGGGTACGGCTGCTTTCTTT. Its translation: CASRGKGTAAFF.

This clone was seen more than once but under ten times. The rearrangement links TRBV6-1 to TRBJ2-6; D is unclear. CDR1 is MNHNS, CDR2 SASEGT, per germline. This CDR3 is 15 amino acids long. The V gene lost 1 base and the J gene lost 0 bases, with 4 bases spanning the gap. The CDR3 DNA follows: TGTGCCAGCAGTGAAGTGGCCTCTGGGGCCAACGTCCTGACTTTC. It is translated as CASSEVASGANVLTF.

The chain couples TRBV4-3 to TRBJ2-1, with TRBD2 identical over 9 bases. The germline CDR1 and CDR2 sequences are LGHNA and YSLEER. The V segment lost 4 bases and the J segment 4 bases; nucleotides outside the gene matches: 8. This CDR3 is 16 amino acids long. CDR3 region: CASSRSLAGVYNEQFF. The CDR3 coding sequence is TGCGCCAGCAGCCGATCCTTAGCGGGGGTTTACAATGAGCAGTTCTTC.

In its sample, this clone was seen once. The V gene is TRBV29-1, the J gene TRBJ2-5; D is perhaps TRBD1 (6 bases). The J call may be incorrect, as the DNA end agrees better with TRBJ2-7. This CDR3 has 14 amino acids. Germline loops: CDR1 SQVTM, CDR2 ANQGSEA. The CDR3 sequence: CSVWTQGSSYEQYF. Written as DNA, the CDR3 is TGCAGCGTCTGGACACAGGGATCGTCGTACGAGCAGTACTTC.